These 15 T cell receptor beta chains share one sample of origin, sequenced in a study of blood T cell repertoires in COVID-19. The method was immunoSEQ multiplex PCR; TCRdb's version includes in-frame clones alone and lacks a portion of them. The repertoire holds fewer than 300,000 clones, with roughly 88% as singletons. Specimen: PBMCs or T cells enriched from blood (not recorded which). The receptors were gathered from a woman between 40 and 55 years old with acute COVID-19.

This chain connects TRBV7-6 to TRBJ2-3; TRBD2 agrees at 9 bases. Trimming cost V 2 bases and J 7 bases; bases outside gene matches: 7. From germline, CDR1 is SGHVS and CDR2 FNYEAQ. This CDR3 comprises 15 residues. Here the CDR3 reads CASSLSSSGINTQYF. CDR3 DNA: TGTGCCAGCAGCTTATCATCTAGCGGGATAAATACGCAGTATTTT.

The chain is built from TRBV10-3 and TRBJ2-7, with 13 bases aligning to TRBD2. Germline V gene lookup returns CDR1 ENHRY and CDR2 SYGVKD. The V and J ends lost 2 bases and 6 bases, in that order; junction bases with no gene match: 7. This CDR3 contains 16 residues. CDR3 nucleotide sequence: TGTGCCATCAGTGAGAGAGGACTAGCGGGAGATTCCGAGCAGTACTTC. Amino acid sequence: CAISERGLAGDSEQYF.

The chain combines TRBV7-8 with TRBJ1-1; no clear D. The V gene lost 0 bases and the J gene lost 6 bases, with 11 bases spanning the gap. Germline V gives CDR1 SGHVS, CDR2 FQNEAQ. The CDR3 consists of 14 residues. The CDR3: CASSLASTGSEAFF. Here the CDR3 DNA reads TGTGCCAGCAGCTTAGCCTCGACGGGATCTGAAGCTTTCTTT.

This rearrangement joins TRBV21-1 to TRBJ2-7; the D call in the table, TRBD2, was not verified against the DNA. TRBV21-1 is a pseudogene locus. This CDR3 is 18 amino acids long. CDR3 nucleotides: TGTGCCAGCAGCGAAACTCCAGAGGAGGGGTCCGGTTACTACGAGCAGTACTTC. The encoded protein is CASSETPEEGSGYYEQYF.

The J gene is TRBJ2-7, the V gene TRBV30; the match to TRBD1 covers 11 bases. From germline, CDR1 is GTSNPN and CDR2 SVGIG (reference sequence). V lost 0 bases to trimming and J lost 3 bases; unmatched junction nucleotides: 10. This CDR3 is built from 17 residues. CDR3 residues: CAWSVPGQGAPVYEQYF. DNA of the CDR3: TGTGCCTGGAGTGTACCTGGACAGGGGGCGCCGGTCTACGAGCAGTACTTC.

V is TRBV9 and J is TRBJ2-3, with TRBD2 matching over 8 bases. There are 16 residues in the CDR3. Trimming cost V 4 bases and J 3 bases; bases outside gene matches: 10. Germline loops: CDR1 SGDLS, CDR2 YYNGEE. CDR3 sequence: CASSPPQGLVTDTQYF. The DNA of the CDR3 is TGTGCCAGCAGCCCCCCCCAGGGACTAGTAACAGATACGCAGTATTTT.

A single count supports this clone. The gene calls are TRBV19 and TRBJ2-5, with D possibly being TRBD2 (6 bases). V shed 3 bases and J shed 5 bases, with 19 bases lying between them. Germline CDR1 LNHDA, CDR2 SQIVND (reference sequence). This CDR3 is built from 16 residues. The CDR3 DNA is TGTGCCAGTAGTATTCTAACGACCGTGGGGAGGGAGACCCAGTACTTC. It yields the protein CASSILTTVGRETQYF.

This rearrangement joins TRBV9 to TRBJ2-1; D may be TRBD1 (5 bases). CDR3 length equals 14 residues. V lost 0 bases, J lost 6 bases, and 10 bases lay in between. Germline lookup yields CDR1 SGDLS and CDR2 YYNGEE. The CDR3 protein is CASSVGGSANEQFF. The CDR3 DNA reads TGTGCCAGCAGCGTAGGGGGCAGTGCCAATGAGCAGTTCTTC.

V usage is TRBV11-2 and J usage is TRBJ1-3, with a tentative D call TRBD1 (6 bases). The CDR3 runs to 17 residues. Trimming took off 1 base at V and 4 bases at J, with 17 bases between the two ends. CDR1 and CDR2 from the germline V gene are SGHAT and FQNNGV. CDR3 region: CASSLAPTGINGNTIYF. The CDR3 DNA sequence: TGTGCCAGCAGCTTAGCCCCCACAGGGATCAACGGAAACACCATATATTTT.

Only a few counts were recorded for this clone. This chain links TRBV7-2 with TRBJ1-2; weak D call: TRBD1 (6 bases). The CDR3 is 15 residues long. Germline V lookup: CDR1 SGHTA, CDR2 FQGNSA. The V gene lost 5 bases and the J gene lost 6 bases, with 19 bases spanning the gap. The CDR3 nucleotides are TGTGCCAGCAGCCCACCAGCGGCGAGGACAGATGGCTACACCTTC. Protein: CASSPPAARTDGYTF. Looking up the rest from reference TRBV7-2 and TRBJ1-2 gives the full variable domain: GAGVSQSPSNKVTEKGKDVELRCDPISGHTALYWYRQSLGQGLEFLIYFQGNSAPDKSGLPSDRFSAERTGGSVSTLTIQRTQQEDSAVYLCASSPPAARTDGYTFGSGTRLTVV.

The chain links TRBV7-6 to TRBJ2-1; 12 nucleotides line up with TRBD2. Germline lookup yields CDR1 SGHVS and CDR2 FNYEAQ. The CDR3 is 15 residues long. The V gene end was trimmed by 1 base and the J gene end by 16 bases; junction bases not matched to a gene: 11. The CDR3 protein is CASSLELAGGPSLFF. Here the CDR3 DNA reads TGTGCCAGCAGCTTAGAACTAGCGGGAGGACCTAGTTTATTCTTC.

The rearrangement links TRBV6-1 to TRBJ1-5; possibly TRBD1 for D (5 bases). The germline V and J ends were trimmed by 1 base and 0 bases, with 16 bases remaining between them. Germline loops: CDR1 MNHNS, CDR2 SASEGT. The CDR3 consists of 18 residues. CDR3 sequence reads: CASSEDRAGWFSNQPQHF. The CDR3 DNA reads as TGTGCCAGCAGTGAAGATAGGGCAGGGTGGTTTAGCAATCAGCCCCAGCATTTT.

CDR3 in amino acids: CASTRGIHAQETQYF. The DNA of the CDR3 is TGTGCCAGCACCCGCGGGATCCACGCCCAAGAGACCCAGTACTTC. The chain has TRBV6-5 and TRBJ2-5, with D possibly matching TRBD2 (6 bases). Trimming stripped 7 bases from V and 1 base from J, with 16 bases between. Looked up from germline, CDR1 is MNHEY and CDR2 is SVGAGI. The CDR3 contains 15 residues.

The chain uses TRBV6-5 and TRBJ2-7; 11 bases line up with TRBD1. CDR1 is MNHEY, CDR2 SVGAGI, per germline. CDR3 size: 15 residues. The trim removed 4 bases at V and 2 bases at J, leaving 4 bases unmatched. CDR3 coding DNA: TGTGCCAGCAGTTTCTTGGGACAGGGGGCCTACGAGCAGTACTTC. Amino acid sequence: CASSFLGQGAYEQYF.

J is TRBJ1-4 and V is TRBV7-6; D not certain. The CDR3 runs 16 residues. Germline values: CDR1 SGHVS, CDR2 FNYEAQ. V was cut by 5 bases and J by 4 bases, with 17 bases left in between. This CDR3 is CASSPDIFGDNEKLFF. CDR3 DNA sequence: TGTGCCAGCAGCCCCGACATTTTCGGGGATAATGAAAAACTGTTTTTT.